A single sample is the source of the 23 T cell receptor beta chains below, sequenced in a study of shared clonotypes between healthy human individuals. This table comes from immunoSEQ multiplex PCR, and its TCRdb copy is limited to in-frame clones, with some not included. The sample lists some 1.4 million clones, more than 95% occurring once. The sample consisted of naive CD4+ T cells sorted from blood. Subset in this sample: CD45RA+ positively selected. The origin of the receptors is a young man in good health.

The CDR3 region is CASSPLGHRNTEAFF. The CDR3 region has the DNA TGTGCCAGCTCACCACTCGGACACAGGAACACTGAAGCTTTCTTT. This chain connects TRBV18 to TRBJ1-1, with D maybe TRBD1 (5 bases). Trimming took off 1 base at V and 1 base at J, with 10 bases between the two ends. There are 15 residues in the CDR3. Germline V CDR1 and CDR2: KGHSH, LQKENI.

In DNA, the CDR3 is TGTGCCAGCAGCTTGGTGGGCACTCCTGAAGCTTTCTTT. Protein: CASSLVGTPEAFF. J is TRBJ1-1 and V is TRBV9; no clear D. Germline V lookup: CDR1 SGDLS, CDR2 YYNGEE. The length of the CDR3 is 13 residues. V dropped 4 bases and J dropped 6 bases, with 13 bases sitting between them.

The J gene is TRBJ1-4, the V gene TRBV6-5; 7 bases align to TRBD1. Looked up from germline, CDR1 is MNHEY and CDR2 is SVGAGI. This CDR3 is 15 amino acids long. Unmatched junction bases numbered 7, after V lost 2 bases and J lost 7 bases. The CDR3 DNA is TGTGCCAGCAGTTACGGCGGGACAGTGCGTGAAAAACTGTTTTTT. Translated: CASSYGGTVREKLFF.

This chain links TRBV28 with TRBJ2-7; D possibly corresponds to TRBD1 (6 bases). The CDR3 has 15 residues. The V end lost 6 bases, the J end lost 3 bases, and 18 bases lay between the germline ends. The germline V gene encodes CDR1 MDHEN and CDR2 SYDVKM. In DNA, the CDR3 is TGTGCCAGCAGCCCGCCCTTTGGGGGCCTCTACGAGCAGTACTTC. Translated, it gives CASSPPFGGLYEQYF.

The genes are TRBV10-3 and TRBJ2-7; the match to TRBD2 covers 7 bases. The CDR3 consists of 16 residues. Germline CDR1 reads ENHRY; CDR2 reads SYGVKD. V shed 0 bases and J 2 bases; nucleotides not matched to a gene: 7. In DNA form, the CDR3 reads TGTGCCATCAGTGAGTCTACGCTAGCGGCCCCCTACGAGCAGTACTTC. Translated: CAISESTLAAPYEQYF.

The V call is TRBV10-3, the J call TRBJ2-2; D perhaps matches TRBD1 (5 bases). The CDR3 is made up of 13 amino acids. Germline values: CDR1 ENHRY, CDR2 SYGVKD. V lost 3 bases and J 4 bases, leaving 6 bases between the germline ends. CDR3 region: CAISDQGTGELFF. CDR3 coding DNA: TGTGCCATCAGTGACCAGGGCACCGGGGAGCTGTTTTTT.

The chain recombines TRBV4-1 with TRBJ2-5; TRBD2 matches at 10 bases. Germline-derived CDR1 and CDR2 are MGHRA and YSYEKL. There are 14 residues in the CDR3. V was clipped by 4 bases and J by 5 bases; unmatched bases: 4. The CDR3, as DNA: TGCGCCAGCAGCCTCCTAGCGGGAGTCGAGACCCAGTACTTC. This codes for CASSLLAGVETQYF.

The chain links TRBV29-1 to TRBJ2-7; D gene unclear. The length of the CDR3 is 12 residues. Germline assignment: CDR1 SQVTM and CDR2 ANQGSEA. V was clipped by 1 base and J by 4 bases, with 8 bases between them. CDR3 amino acids: CSVEAKPYEQYF. The DNA of the CDR3 is TGCAGCGTTGAAGCAAAACCTTACGAGCAGTACTTC.

This clone is a singleton in its sample. This chain connects TRBV10-3 to TRBJ2-7; D is unresolved. Trimming took off 8 bases at V and 4 bases at J, with 15 bases between the two ends. This CDR3 spans 13 amino acids. Germline CDR1 and CDR2: ENHRY and SYGVKD. The CDR3 nucleotides read TGTGCCATCGCCCCGGAAGGCCTGTACGAGCAGTACTTC. Protein product: CAIAPEGLYEQYF.

The gene calls are TRBV14 and TRBJ1-1, with 7 bases that match TRBD1. The germline gives CDR1 SGHDN, CDR2 FVKESK. CDR3 size: 16 residues. Trimming took 2 bases from V and 1 from J; bases not matched to a gene: 7. CDR3 amino acids: CASSQWTGGWNTEAFF. In DNA, the CDR3 is TGTGCCAGCAGCCAATGGACAGGCGGGTGGAACACTGAAGCTTTCTTT.

The chain is built from TRBV20-1 and TRBJ2-7; D might be TRBD2 (5 bases). CDR1 and CDR2 from the germline V gene are DFQATT and SNEGSKA (reference sequence). Trimming removed 6 bases from V and 6 bases from J, with 9 bases in between. The CDR3 is made up of 10 amino acids. CDR3 residues: CSALGGEQYF. Here the CDR3 DNA reads TGCAGTGCCCTAGGAGGCGAGCAGTACTTC.

The chain has TRBV2 and TRBJ1-1; TRBD1 agrees at 9 bases. The V gene end was trimmed by 8 bases and the J gene end by 0 bases; junction bases not matched to a gene: 7. The germline CDR1 and CDR2 sequences are SNHLY and FYNNEI. The length of the CDR3 is 15 residues. The DNA for the CDR3 is TGTGCCAGCTGTAGGACAGGGGCCATGAACACTGAAGCTTTCTTT. This gives the protein CASCRTGAMNTEAFF.

In its sample, this clone was seen once. The CDR3 reads CASSPTTGLSYNEQFF. The CDR3, as DNA: TGCGCCAGCAGTCCCACGACAGGTCTCTCCTACAATGAGCAGTTCTTC. The rearrangement joins TRBV10-1 to TRBJ2-1, with a tentative D call TRBD1 (6 bases). Trimming pared 5 bases from V and 0 bases from J, leaving 14 bases between. Per the germline V gene, CDR1 is WNHNN and CDR2 is SYGVQD (reference sequence). The CDR3 has 16 amino acids.

This sequence joins TRBV13 and TRBJ1-2, with 8 bases matching TRBD1. The V and J ends lost 1 base and 12 bases, in that order; junction bases with no gene match: 7. The CDR3 covers 13 residues. Germline V gives CDR1 PRHDT, CDR2 FYEKMQ (reference sequence). CDR3 sequence (DNA): TGTGCCAGCAGCTTAGATCGGACAGGGTCTGACACCTTC. Protein sequence: CASSLDRTGSDTF.

The rearrangement uses TRBV11-2 and TRBJ2-3; D unresolved. V lost 5 bases to trimming and J lost 2 bases, with 2 bases between them. Germline lookup yields CDR1 SGHAT and CDR2 FQNNGV. This CDR3 region has 11 residues. CDR3 DNA: TGTGCCAGCAGCAACACAGATACGCAGTATTTT. Protein: CASSNTDTQYF.

This clone has just one count. The chain uses TRBV27 and TRBJ1-2, with TRBD1 matching over 8 bases. Trimming took 0 bases from V and 6 from J; bases not matched to a gene: 12. Germline CDR1 reads MNHEY; CDR2 reads SMNVEV (reference sequence). This CDR3 has 17 amino acids. CDR3 in DNA: TGTGCCAGCAGTTTATCGAGGGCGCAGGGGGCGGAAGATGGCTACACCTTC. Amino acids: CASSLSRAQGAEDGYTF.

This rearrangement joins TRBV29-1 to TRBJ2-5; no clear D. CDR1 and CDR2 from the germline V gene are SQVTM and ANQGSEA. V was shortened by 2 bases and J by 7 bases, with 8 bases between the two germline ends. There are 11 residues in the CDR3. The CDR3 here is CSVESFATQYF. The CDR3 nucleotides are TGCAGCGTTGAATCCTTTGCGACCCAGTACTTC.

This chain links TRBV6-5 with TRBJ1-1; 9 bases agree with TRBD1. Germline CDR1 is MNHEY and CDR2 is SVGAGI. The CDR3 is 15 residues long. With 4 bases clipped from V and 3 bases from J, the junction kept 6 bases outside the gene matches. The CDR3 sequence: CASSFNRQGDTEAFF. As DNA, the CDR3 is TGTGCCAGCAGTTTTAACCGACAGGGGGACACTGAAGCTTTCTTT.

J is TRBJ1-5 and V is TRBV18, with D unresolved. Germline V lookup: CDR1 KGHSH, CDR2 LQKENI. The CDR3 runs 12 residues. The germline V and J ends were trimmed by 6 bases and 7 bases, with 10 bases remaining between them. The chain's CDR3 is CASSLNGQPQHF. The DNA of the CDR3 is TGTGCCAGCTCGCTCAATGGACAGCCCCAGCATTTT.

The chain uses TRBV2 and TRBJ2-1, with a weak D call TRBD2 (5 bases). The CDR3 has 15 residues. V lost 6 bases and J 4 bases, leaving 16 bases between the germline ends. The germline gives CDR1 SNHLY, CDR2 FYNNEI. Written as DNA, the CDR3 is TGTGCCAGCAGAAAAGCGGCTGGGTCTTACAATGAGCAGTTCTTC. It codes for CASRKAAGSYNEQFF.

The genes are TRBV19 and TRBJ2-7, with 9 bases matching TRBD2. CDR1 and CDR2 from the germline V gene are LNHDA and SQIVND (reference sequence). V trimming: 4 bases; J trimming: 7 bases; junction bases outside the gene matches: 20. The CDR3 covers 18 residues. Written as DNA, the CDR3 is TGTGCCAGTAGTACCGACCAAACACAGAGCGGGAGGCTGAGGGAGCAGTACTTC. Encoded protein: CASSTDQTQSGRLREQYF.

This sequence joins TRBV11-2 and TRBJ2-5; a possible D gene is TRBD1 (6 bases). Germline CDR1 SGHAT, CDR2 FQNNGV. The CDR3 has 15 amino acids. The germline V and J ends were trimmed by 7 bases and 2 bases, with 17 bases remaining between them. The CDR3 bases are TGTGCCAGCACCCTGACCGGGACATCGCAAGAGACCCAGTACTTC. This codes for CASTLTGTSQETQYF.

J is TRBJ1-2 and V is TRBV18, with D possibly matching TRBD1 (6 bases). CDR3 length equals 15 residues. Germline-derived CDR1 and CDR2 are KGHSH and LQKENI. The V and J ends lost 4 bases and 8 bases respectively, with 20 bases between them. The CDR3 reads CASSRTQGLEAGYTF. As DNA, the CDR3 is TGTGCCAGCTCACGGACTCAGGGGCTCGAGGCGGGCTACACCTTC.